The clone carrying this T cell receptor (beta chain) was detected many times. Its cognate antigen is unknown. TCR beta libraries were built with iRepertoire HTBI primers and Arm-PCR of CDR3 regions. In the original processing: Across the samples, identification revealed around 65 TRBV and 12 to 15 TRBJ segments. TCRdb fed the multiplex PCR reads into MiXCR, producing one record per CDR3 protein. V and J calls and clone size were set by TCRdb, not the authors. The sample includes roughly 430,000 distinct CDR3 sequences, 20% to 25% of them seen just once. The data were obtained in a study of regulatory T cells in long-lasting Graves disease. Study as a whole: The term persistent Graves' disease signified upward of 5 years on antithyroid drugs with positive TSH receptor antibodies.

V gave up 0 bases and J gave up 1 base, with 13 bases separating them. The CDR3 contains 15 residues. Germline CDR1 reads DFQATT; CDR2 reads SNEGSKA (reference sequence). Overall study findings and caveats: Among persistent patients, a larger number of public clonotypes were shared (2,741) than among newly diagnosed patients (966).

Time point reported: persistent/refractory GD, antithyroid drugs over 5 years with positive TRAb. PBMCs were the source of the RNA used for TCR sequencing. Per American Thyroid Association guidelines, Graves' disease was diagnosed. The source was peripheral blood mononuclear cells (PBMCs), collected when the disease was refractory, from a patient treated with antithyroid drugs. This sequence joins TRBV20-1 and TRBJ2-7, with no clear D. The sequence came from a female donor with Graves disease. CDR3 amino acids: CSARDPAVSSYEQYF. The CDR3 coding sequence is TGCAGTGCTAGAGATCCCGCGGTATCATCCTACGAGCAGTACTTC.